This T cell receptor beta chain was recorded in a study of blood T cell repertoires in COVID-19. In the study overall: The United States, Italy and Spain were the sources of the acute and convalescent COVID-19 samples. Sample material is recorded as cDNA or gDNA derived from T cells, B-cell-depleted T cells, or PBMCs.

Authors' analysis steps: Reference gene primers were amplified, and this amplification served to estimate nucleated cell counts. Profiling relied on immunoSEQ multiplex PCR, and the TCRdb table lists in-frame clones only, not all of them. V, J and clone size were drawn from that table, and D and trimming were deduced from the DNA. The profile covers 50,000 to 55,000 clones, with approximately 85% appearing a single time and under 6.5% taken by the ten largest. As to this clone: The identical CDR3 is also encoded by other nucleotide sequences in the sample.

The V gene's germline CDR1 is KGHDR and CDR2 SFDVKD. The CDR3 runs 13 residues. Unmatched junction bases numbered 0, after V lost 3 bases and J lost 5 bases. Sequencing input: peripheral blood. The rearrangement uses TRBV24-1 and TRBJ1-2, with 9 bases identical to TRBD1. This clonotype originated in a man aged 55 to 70 with acute or convalescent COVID-19. CDR3: CATSDGQGYGYTF. CDR3 DNA: TGTGCCACCAGTGATGGACAGGGGTATGGCTACACCTTC.